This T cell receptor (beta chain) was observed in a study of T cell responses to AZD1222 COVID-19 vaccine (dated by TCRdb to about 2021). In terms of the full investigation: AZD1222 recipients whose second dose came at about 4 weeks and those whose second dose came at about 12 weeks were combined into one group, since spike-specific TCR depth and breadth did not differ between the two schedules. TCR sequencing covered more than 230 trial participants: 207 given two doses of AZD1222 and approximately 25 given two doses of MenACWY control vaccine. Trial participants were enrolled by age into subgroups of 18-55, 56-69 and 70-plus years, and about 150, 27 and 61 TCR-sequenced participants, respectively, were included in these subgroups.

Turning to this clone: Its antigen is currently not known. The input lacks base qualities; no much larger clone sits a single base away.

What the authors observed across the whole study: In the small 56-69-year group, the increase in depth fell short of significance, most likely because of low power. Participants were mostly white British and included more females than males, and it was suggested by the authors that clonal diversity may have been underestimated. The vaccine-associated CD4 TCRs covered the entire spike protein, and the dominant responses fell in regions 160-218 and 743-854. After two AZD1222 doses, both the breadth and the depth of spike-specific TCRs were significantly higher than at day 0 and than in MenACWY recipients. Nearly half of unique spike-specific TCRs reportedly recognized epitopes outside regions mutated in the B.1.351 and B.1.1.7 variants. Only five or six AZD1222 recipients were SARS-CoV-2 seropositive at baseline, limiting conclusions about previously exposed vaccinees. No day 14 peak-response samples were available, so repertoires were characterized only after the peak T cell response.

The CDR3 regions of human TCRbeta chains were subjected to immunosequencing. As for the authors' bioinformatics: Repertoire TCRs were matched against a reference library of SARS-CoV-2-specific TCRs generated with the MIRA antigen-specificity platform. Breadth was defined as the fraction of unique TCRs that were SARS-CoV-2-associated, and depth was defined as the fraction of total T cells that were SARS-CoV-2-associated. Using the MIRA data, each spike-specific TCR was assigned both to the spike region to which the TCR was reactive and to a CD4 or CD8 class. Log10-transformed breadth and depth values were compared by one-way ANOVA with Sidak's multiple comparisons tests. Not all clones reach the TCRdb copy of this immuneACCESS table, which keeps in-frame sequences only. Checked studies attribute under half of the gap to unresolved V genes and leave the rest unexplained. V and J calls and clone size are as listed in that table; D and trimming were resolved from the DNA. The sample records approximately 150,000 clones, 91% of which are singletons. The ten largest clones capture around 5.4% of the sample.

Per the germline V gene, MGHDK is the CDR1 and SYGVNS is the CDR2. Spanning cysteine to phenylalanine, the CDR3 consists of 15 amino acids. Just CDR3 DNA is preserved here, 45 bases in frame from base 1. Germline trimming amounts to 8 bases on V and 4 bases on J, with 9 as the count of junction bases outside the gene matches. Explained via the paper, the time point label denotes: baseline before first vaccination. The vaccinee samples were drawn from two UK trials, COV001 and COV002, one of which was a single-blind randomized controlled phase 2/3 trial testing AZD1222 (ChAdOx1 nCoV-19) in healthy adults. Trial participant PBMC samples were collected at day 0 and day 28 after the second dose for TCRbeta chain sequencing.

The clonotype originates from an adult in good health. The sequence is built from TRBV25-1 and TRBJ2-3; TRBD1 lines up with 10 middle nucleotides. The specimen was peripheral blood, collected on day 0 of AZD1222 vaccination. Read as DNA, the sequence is TGTGCCAGCTCCTACGGGACAGGGGTAGCAGATACGCAGTATTTT. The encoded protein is CASSYGTGVADTQYF.